Shown below are 25 T cell receptor beta chains from a single sample sequenced in a study of shared clonotypes between healthy human individuals. Clones were read by immunoSEQ multiplex PCR, and TCRdb kept only the in-frame ones, dropping some. The profile shows millions of clones, about 92% of them singletons. The sequenced sample consisted of naive CD4+ T cells sorted from blood. Subset defined: CD45RA+ positively selected. Source of these receptors: a man in his late teens or twenties in good health.

The V call is TRBV11-2, the J call TRBJ2-5; either TRBD1 or TRBD2 may fit D (5 bases each). V shed 5 bases and J shed 5 bases, with 12 bases lying between them. Germline CDR1 SGHAT, CDR2 FQNNGV. The CDR3 is 13 amino acids. CDR3 amino acids: CASSPGSGETQYF. CDR3 nucleotide sequence: TGTGCCAGCAGCCCAGGGTCGGGGGAGACCCAGTACTTC.

For this clone: The sample contains more than one DNA sequence encoding this CDR3. This chain uses TRBV6-5 with TRBJ1-2; D ambiguous. The CDR3 has 15 residues. V lost 0 bases and J 3 bases, leaving 11 bases between the germline ends. The germline CDR1 and CDR2 sequences are MNHEY and SVGAGI. CDR3 residues: CASSYSRTVHYGYTF. The CDR3 nucleotides read TGTGCCAGCAGTTACTCCCGGACGGTTCACTATGGCTACACCTTC.

This clone showed up just a few times. The CDR3 DNA follows: TGCGCCAGCAGCCTGACACAGGGTTCCTATAATTCACCCCTCCACTTT. It yields the protein CASSLTQGSYNSPLHF. The genes are TRBV4-1 and TRBJ1-6; a weak D match, TRBD1 (6 bases). CDR3 length: 16 amino acids. CDR1 is MGHRA, CDR2 YSYEKL, per germline. Deletions cut 4 bases from V and 1 base from J, with 11 bases between.

The J gene is TRBJ1-6, the V gene TRBV5-1; TRBD1 might be the D (5 bases). V gave up 4 bases and J gave up 6 bases, with 14 bases separating them. There are 15 residues in the CDR3. Germline V gene data show CDR1 as SGHRS and CDR2 as YFSETQ. The CDR3 sequence is CASSPANGGNSPLHF. The CDR3 bases are TGCGCCAGCAGCCCGGCTAATGGGGGTAATTCACCCCTCCACTTT.

The sample holds a few counts of this clone. The CDR3 spells CAWSTEAEAFF. CDR3 nucleotide sequence: TGTGCCTGGAGTACCGAGGCTGAAGCTTTCTTT. The rearrangement links TRBV30 to TRBJ1-1, with D unclear. Germline values: CDR1 GTSNPN, CDR2 SVGIG (reference sequence). The CDR3 runs to 11 residues. V was trimmed by 2 bases and J by 6 bases, leaving 7 bases between them.

V usage is TRBV7-2 and J usage is TRBJ2-1, with D maybe TRBD2 (5 bases). The CDR3 has 13 residues. Between the trimmed V and J ends, which lost 5 bases and 7 bases, there was a span of 12 bases. Germline V CDR1 and CDR2: SGHTA, FQGNSA. CDR3 sequence (DNA): TGTGCCAGCAGCACCCCGGGGATGAATGAGCAGTTCTTC. Translated, it gives CASSTPGMNEQFF. The variable domain in full, completed from reference TRBV7-2 and TRBJ2-1, reads GAGVSQSPSNKVTEKGKDVELRCDPISGHTALYWYRQSLGQGLEFLIYFQGNSAPDKSGLPSDRFSAERTGGSVSTLTIQRTQQEDSAVYLCASSTPGMNEQFFGPGTRLTVL.

This chain joins TRBV5-6 and TRBJ2-7; no clear D gene. Germline V gene lookup returns CDR1 SGHDT and CDR2 YYEEEE. V was clipped by 4 bases and J by 7 bases, with 24 bases between them. This CDR3 spans 16 amino acids. The CDR3 loop reads CASSPKVDPKAFEQYF. CDR3 bases: TGTGCCAGCAGCCCCAAAGTAGATCCGAAGGCGTTTGAGCAGTACTTC.

This clone was observed once. The V and J genes are TRBV5-1 and TRBJ1-1; no firm D call. Germline lookup yields CDR1 SGHRS and CDR2 YFSETQ. The ends were cut back, 4 bases at V and 2 bases at J, with 12 bases in the middle. This CDR3 is built from 14 residues. CDR3 residues: CASSLDSGNTEAFF. The CDR3 nucleotides are TGCGCCAGCAGCCTGGACTCAGGTAACACTGAAGCTTTCTTT.

The chain uses TRBV18 and TRBJ1-1; TRBD1 agrees at 7 bases. The CDR3 is made up of 15 amino acids. Trimming cost V 0 bases and J 11 bases; bases outside gene matches: 12. Germline loops: CDR1 KGHSH, CDR2 LQKENI. The CDR3 loop is CASSPPGSDRKDAFF. The CDR3 DNA follows: TGTGCCAGCTCACCACCGGGGTCGGACAGGAAGGATGCTTTCTTT.

The rearrangement links TRBV10-1 to TRBJ2-2; D remains unclear. V shed 6 bases and J shed 5 bases, with 22 bases lying between them. The CDR3 length is 17 residues. Germline lookup yields CDR1 WNHNN and CDR2 SYGVQD (reference sequence). The CDR3 loop reads CASREPVCAAKTGELFF. CDR3 bases: TGCGCCAGCAGAGAGCCTGTCTGCGCGGCTAAAACCGGGGAGCTGTTTTTT.

This clone is a singleton in its sample. The chain recombines TRBV6-6 with TRBJ2-5; tentative D call: TRBD2 (5 bases). V was cut by 0 bases and J by 4 bases, with 9 bases left in between. The CDR3 extends over 14 amino acids. The germline V gene encodes CDR1 MNHNY and CDR2 SVGAGI (reference sequence). CDR3 in amino acids: CASSYSGVGETQYF. The DNA of the CDR3 is TGTGCCAGCAGTTACTCGGGAGTGGGAGAGACCCAGTACTTC.

This chain uses TRBV19 with TRBJ2-6, with unresolved D. V was clipped by 4 bases and J by 2 bases, with 6 bases between them. The CDR3 is 14 amino acids. CDR1 is LNHDA and CDR2 is SQIVND in the germline V gene (reference sequence). The CDR3 nucleotides are TGTGCCAGTAGTACTTACACTGGGGCCAACGTCCTGACTTTC. Translation: CASSTYTGANVLTF.

This clone appeared once. Other DNA sequences in the sample encode the same CDR3. The chain carries TRBV7-9 and TRBJ2-3, with no clear D. The germline gives CDR1 SEHNR, CDR2 FQNEAQ (reference sequence). The V end lost 5 bases, the J end lost 2 bases, and 8 bases lay between the germline ends. This CDR3 region has 13 residues. Written as DNA, the CDR3 is TGTGCCAGCAGCCCACGAAACACAGATACGCAGTATTTT. Translated, it gives CASSPRNTDTQYF. Complete variable domain (other parts from reference TRBV7-9 and TRBJ2-3): DTGVSQNPRHKITKRGQNVTFRCDPISEHNRLYWYRQTLGQGPEFLTYFQNEAQLEKSRLLSDRFSAERPKGSFSTLEIQRTEQGDSAMYLCASSPRNTDTQYFGPGTRLTVL.

The chain joins TRBV5-1 to TRBJ1-4, with D possibly matching TRBD1 (5 bases). This CDR3 region has 13 residues. The ends were cut back, 7 bases at V and 5 bases at J, with 12 bases in the middle. CDR1 is SGHRS, CDR2 YFSETQ, per germline. The CDR3 protein is CASATDTNEKLFF. CDR3 bases: TGCGCCAGCGCCACGGACACGAATGAAAAACTGTTTTTT.

This chain uses TRBV7-9 with TRBJ2-5; D perhaps matches TRBD2 (7 bases). V shed 1 base and J shed 4 bases, with 16 bases lying between them. Germline V gene lookup returns CDR1 SEHNR and CDR2 FQNEAQ (reference sequence). CDR3 length equals 16 residues. CDR3 coding DNA: TGTGCCAGCAGCTTAGTCGGAGGGGGGGCGGGAGAGACCCAGTACTTC. This translates into CASSLVGGGAGETQYF.

This clone was seen a single time. This chain connects TRBV10-3 to TRBJ2-3; 8 nucleotides agree with TRBD2. The CDR3 runs 14 residues. CDR1 is ENHRY, CDR2 SYGVKD, per germline. With 8 bases clipped from V and 5 bases from J, the junction kept 9 bases outside the gene matches. CDR3 sequence: CAIGGAGVLDTQYF. The CDR3 DNA is TGTGCCATCGGGGGAGCGGGAGTATTAGATACGCAGTATTTT.

The chain has TRBV28 and TRBJ2-4; 9 bases are shared with TRBD1. This CDR3 region has 16 residues. J gave up 5 bases and V 3 bases, and 8 bases lay outside the gene matches. Germline V gene lookup returns CDR1 MDHEN and CDR2 SYDVKM. In DNA, the CDR3 is TGTGCCAGCAGTTTGCCTCGGGACAGGGTTGAAAACATTCAGTACTTC. This translates into CASSLPRDRVENIQYF.

The chain is built from TRBV10-1 and TRBJ2-5; TRBD2 matches at 14 bases. V dropped 4 bases and J dropped 5; count of bases not matched to a gene: 3. Per germline, CDR1 WNHNN and CDR2 SYGVQD (reference sequence). The CDR3 has 15 residues. CDR3 DNA sequence: TGCGCCAGCAGTGGGACTAGCGGGGGGTTCGAGACCCAGTACTTC. Translated: CASSGTSGGFETQYF.

This rearrangement joins TRBV18 to TRBJ2-1; D is unclear. Germline lookup yields CDR1 KGHSH and CDR2 LQKENI. This CDR3 has 14 amino acids. V was clipped by 0 bases and J by 5 bases, with 8 bases between them. The CDR3 DNA sequence: TGTGCCAGCTCACCACCGACGGCGAACAATGAGCAGTTCTTC. This codes for CASSPPTANNEQFF.

This clone was seen only once. V gene TRBV6-5 combines with J gene TRBJ1-6, with D possibly being TRBD1 (6 bases). V lost 6 bases, J lost 2 bases, and 11 bases lay in between. The CDR3 totals 15 residues. Germline CDR1 and CDR2: MNHEY and SVGAGI. The CDR3 DNA sequence: TGTGCCAGCAGCCAGGGGAGCGCCTATAATTCACCCCTCCACTTT. It yields the protein CASSQGSAYNSPLHF.

The genes are TRBV27 and TRBJ1-2, with D uncertain. CDR1 MNHEY and CDR2 SMNVEV come from the germline V gene (reference sequence). V lost 0 bases to trimming and J lost 5 bases, with 13 bases between them. The CDR3 is made up of 15 amino acids. The chain's CDR3 is CASSLSLGNAYGYTF. The CDR3 nucleotides read TGTGCCAGCAGTTTATCGTTGGGTAACGCTTATGGCTACACCTTC.

The chain uses TRBV28 and TRBJ2-7, with D maybe TRBD2 (6 bases). The V gene lost 5 bases and the J gene lost 4 bases, with 9 bases spanning the gap. Germline assignment: CDR1 MDHEN and CDR2 SYDVKM. CDR3 length: 12 amino acids. The CDR3 nucleotides are TGTGCCAGCAGTGCGGGGAAATACGAGCAGTACTTC. Its protein product is CASSAGKYEQYF.

The chain couples TRBV19 to TRBJ2-1, with D unresolved. CDR1 is LNHDA and CDR2 is SQIVND in the germline V gene (reference sequence). V was clipped by 2 bases and J by 8 bases, with 7 bases between them. The CDR3 is 12 residues long. In DNA, the CDR3 is TGTGCCAGTAGTATATTCGGCGATGAGCAGTTCTTC. This translates into CASSIFGDEQFF.

The CDR3 sequence is CASSIGTGALGNQPQHF. The CDR3 DNA reads as TGTGCCAGTAGTATTGGAACAGGGGCCCTAGGCAATCAGCCCCAGCATTTT. This chain links TRBV19 with TRBJ1-5; 7 bases map to TRBD1. Germline CDR1 reads LNHDA; CDR2 reads SQIVND (reference sequence). This CDR3 has 17 residues. Trimming at V came to 3 bases and at J to 2 bases, leaving 10 bases not matched to a gene.

The chain couples TRBV7-2 to TRBJ2-7, with D unresolved. Trimming removed 5 bases at V and 3 bases at J, with 20 bases between. The CDR3 is 16 residues long. The germline gives CDR1 SGHTA, CDR2 FQGNSA. The CDR3 DNA reads TGTGCCAGCAGCCCCGCCCCGGCGAAAGTCGACTACGAGCAGTACTTC. Amino acids: CASSPAPAKVDYEQYF.